The 16 T cell receptor beta chains in this list originate from one sample, sequenced in a study of PD-1 blockade in classical Hodgkin lymphoma. Libraries were prepared by immunoSEQ multiplex PCR; TCRdb keeps only in-frame clonotypes and omits some of them. This table holds about 84,000 clones, roughly nine tenths found once. All patients experienced relapse after autologous stem cell transplantation, and brentuximab vedotin exposure was variable. Specimen: peripheral blood mononuclear cells (PBMCs), collected at baseline. The receptors here all came from a human donor with classical Hodgkin lymphoma.

In its sample, this clone was seen once. V is TRBV27 and J is TRBJ2-7; the D gene is possibly TRBD2 (6 bases). Germline values: CDR1 MNHEY, CDR2 SMNVEV (reference sequence). Trimming took 2 bases from V and 2 from J, leaving 10 bases between them. This CDR3 comprises 14 residues. In DNA, the CDR3 is TGTGCCAGCAGTTTAGGAGGGGTTACCTACGAGCAGTACTTC. Encoded protein: CASSLGGVTYEQYF.

The chain is built from TRBV5-1 and TRBJ1-4; 8 bases fit TRBD1. The trim removed 4 bases at V and 4 bases at J, leaving 6 bases unmatched. Germline loops: CDR1 SGHRS, CDR2 YFSETQ. The CDR3 loop spans 15 amino acids. CDR3 sequence (DNA): TGCGCCAGCAGCCCCGACAGGGGCTTTAATGAAAAACTGTTTTTT. Encoded protein: CASSPDRGFNEKLFF. Full variable domain (outside the CDR3, taken from reference TRBV5-1 and TRBJ1-4): KAGVTQTPRYLIKTRGQQVTLSCSPISGHRSVSWYQQTPGQGLQFLFEYFSETQRNKGNFPGRFSGRQFSNSRSEMNVSTLELGDSALYLCASSPDRGFNEKLFFGSGTQLSVL.

The rearrangement uses TRBV9 and TRBJ1-2; 10 bases are a match to TRBD1. CDR3 length: 14 amino acids. V lost 4 bases, J lost 3 bases, and 3 bases stayed unmatched. CDR1 is SGDLS, CDR2 YYNGEE, per germline. CDR3 nucleotide sequence: TGTGCCAGCAGCTCGACAGGGGGCGACTATGGCTACACCTTC. It yields the protein CASSSTGGDYGYTF.

The rearrangement links TRBV2 to TRBJ1-2; 7 bases are a match to TRBD1. In germline, CDR1 is SNHLY, CDR2 FYNNEI. V trimming: 8 bases; J trimming: 1 base; junction bases outside the gene matches: 4. The CDR3 has 13 residues. The CDR3 sequence: CASDRDLNYGYTF. The CDR3 DNA sequence: TGTGCCAGCGACAGGGACCTTAACTATGGCTACACCTTC.

This rearrangement joins TRBV5-6 to TRBJ2-7; D remains unclear. The CDR3 is 13 amino acids. Per the germline V gene, CDR1 is SGHDT and CDR2 is YYEEEE. Trimming removed 4 bases from V and 4 bases from J, with 12 bases in between. The CDR3 DNA is TGTGCCAGCAGCCCGGGTGTCAATTACGAGCAGTACTTC. This encodes CASSPGVNYEQYF.

The chain employs TRBV2 and TRBJ1-5; 8 bases fit TRBD1. Trimming at V came to 6 bases and at J to 4 bases, leaving 5 bases not matched to a gene. CDR3 size: 14 residues. The germline gives CDR1 SNHLY, CDR2 FYNNEI. Here the CDR3 DNA reads TGTGCCAGCAGCGCGGACAGGGTAAATCAGCCCCAGCATTTT. It specifies CASSADRVNQPQHF. Full variable domain (outside the CDR3, taken from reference TRBV2 and TRBJ1-5): EPEVTQTPSHQVTQMGQEVILRCVPISNHLYFYWYRQILGQKVEFLVSFYNNEISEKSEIFDDQFSVERPDGSNFTLKIRSTKLEDSAMYFCASSADRVNQPQHFGDGTRLSIL.

The V call is TRBV10-3, the J call TRBJ1-4, with D maybe TRBD1 (6 bases). This CDR3 region has 14 residues. The germline CDR1 and CDR2 sequences are ENHRY and SYGVKD. V was pared by 11 bases and J by 7 bases, with 20 bases between. The CDR3 here is CAAAVQGKGEKLFF. CDR3 sequence (DNA): TGTGCCGCGGCCGTCCAGGGGAAGGGTGAAAAACTGTTTTTT.

This rearrangement joins TRBV11-3 to TRBJ2-2; D not resolved. Germline CDR1 and CDR2: SGHNT and YENEEA. V dropped 0 bases and J dropped 3 bases, with 14 bases sitting between them. The CDR3 has 17 residues. The CDR3 reads CASSLDPLIFYTGELFF. CDR3 bases: TGTGCCAGCAGCTTAGACCCGCTAATCTTTTACACCGGGGAGCTGTTTTTT.

This chain links TRBV7-2 with TRBJ2-1, with 9 bases identical to TRBD2. Unmatched junction bases numbered 11, after V lost 2 bases and J lost 6 bases. The CDR3 runs to 17 residues. Germline CDR1 reads SGHTA; CDR2 reads FQGNSA. The CDR3 region is CASSLYSGSGRGNEQFF. CDR3 DNA: TGTGCCAGCAGCTTATATAGCGGGAGTGGTCGAGGCAATGAGCAGTTCTTC.

The chain combines TRBV6-5 with TRBJ1-2; 9 positions agree with TRBD1. CDR3 length: 15 residues. The germline V gene encodes CDR1 MNHEY and CDR2 SVGAGI. V gave up 7 bases and J gave up 8 bases; unmatched junction bases: 14. CDR3 DNA sequence: TGTGCCAGCACATCCGCCGGGACAGGGTATAAAGGCTACACCTTC. Residues: CASTSAGTGYKGYTF.

This clone was seen only once. CDR3 sequence (DNA): TGTGCCAGCAGCTTAGCGTGGAGCTATGGCTACACCTTC. As protein: CASSLAWSYGYTF. V is TRBV7-2 and J is TRBJ1-2; no firm D call. V was cut by 0 bases and J by 4 bases, with 6 bases left in between. CDR1 SGHTA and CDR2 FQGNSA come from the germline V gene. The CDR3 is made up of 13 amino acids.

This chain connects TRBV5-1 to TRBJ2-5; the match to TRBD2 covers 9 bases. The J segment lost 1 base and the V segment lost 3 bases, leaving 7 bases of the junction unmatched. There are 16 residues in the CDR3. CDR1 is SGHRS and CDR2 is YFSETQ in the germline V gene. CDR3 sequence reads: CASSSLQTSGQETQYF. The CDR3 DNA reads TGCGCCAGCAGCTCCCTCCAGACTAGCGGCCAAGAGACCCAGTACTTC. The full variable domain, its missing parts supplied by reference TRBV5-1 and TRBJ2-5, is KAGVTQTPRYLIKTRGQQVTLSCSPISGHRSVSWYQQTPGQGLQFLFEYFSETQRNKGNFPGRFSGRQFSNSRSEMNVSTLELGDSALYLCASSSLQTSGQETQYFGPGTRLLVL.

J is TRBJ2-3 and V is TRBV7-2; D possibly corresponds to TRBD2 (6 bases). Germline V lookup: CDR1 SGHTA, CDR2 FQGNSA. With 1 base removed from V and 4 bases from J, the gap between germline ends came to 15 bases. There are 16 residues in the CDR3. The DNA for the CDR3 is TGTGCCAGCAGCTTAGGGACCGCCGAGCGGGCAGATACGCAGTATTTT. Protein: CASSLGTAERADTQYF.

The V call is TRBV10-2, the J call TRBJ1-5, with D perhaps matching TRBD1 (5 bases). The V end was cut by 5 bases, the J end by 10 bases, with 24 bases between. CDR1 WSHSY and CDR2 SAAADI come from the germline V gene. The CDR3 consists of 16 residues. CDR3 DNA: TGCGCCAGCAGTTTAGGGGTAGTCGGAGGGGCCGGCCCCCAGCATTTT. This encodes CASSLGVVGGAGPQHF.

The chain has TRBV5-6 and TRBJ2-3, with 11 bases lining up with TRBD2. Germline loops: CDR1 SGHDT, CDR2 YYEEEE. V shed 5 bases, J shed 8 bases, and the junction held 10 bases outside the gene matches. The CDR3 has 15 amino acids. CDR3 DNA: TGTGCCAGCAGATCTGTAGCGGGAGGGCCTGGTACGCAGTATTTT. Its protein is CASRSVAGGPGTQYF.

The chain is built from TRBV30 and TRBJ1-2; D not resolved. The CDR3 length is 14 residues. Germline loops: CDR1 GTSNPN, CDR2 SVGIG (reference sequence). V was clipped by 0 bases and J by 7 bases, with 15 bases between them. CDR3 DNA: TGTGCCTGGAGTGTACGGGCAGGTGGTACTGGCTACACCTTC. The encoded protein is CAWSVRAGGTGYTF. The variable domain in full, with the rest retrieved from reference TRBV30 and TRBJ1-2, is SQTIHQWPATLVQPVGSPLSLECTVEGTSNPNLYWYRQAAGRGLQLLFYSVGIGQISSEVPQNLSASRPQDRQFILSSKKLLLSDSGFYLCAWSVRAGGTGYTFGSGTRLTVV.